A selection of T cell receptor beta chains follows, all from one sample in a study of blood T cell repertoires in COVID-19. Profiled with immunoSEQ multiplex PCR; TCRdb holds only in-frame clones, not every one. The top ten hold around 5.7% of the sample, which has about 50,000 clones, around 88% seen once. The sample was peripheral blood. The receptors here all came from an elderly woman with acute or convalescent COVID-19. CDR3s include the opening cysteine and the closing phenylalanine or tryptophan. D genes are given only for firm matches. Size values are once, few and many counts, or a class for expanded clones, and some rows have none.

CDR3aa	CDR3nt	d_gene	j_gene	v_gene	abundance
CASSVRRGENEQYF	TGTGCCAGCAGTGTACGAAGGGGTGAGAACGAGCAGTACTTC	NA	TRBJ2-7	TRBV2	NA
CASRSTLSTTDTQYF	TGTGCCAGCAGATCAACCCTTTCTACCACAGATACGCAGTATTTT	NA	TRBJ2-3	TRBV6-6	NA
CASSSPGLAGETDTQYF	TGTGCCAGCAGCTCACCGGGACTAGCGGGGGAGACAGATACGCAGTATTTT	TRBD2	TRBJ2-3	TRBV5-4	once
CASSPPGSIYGYTF	TGTGCCAGCTCACCACCCGGGTCAATCTATGGCTACACCTTC	NA	TRBJ1-2	TRBV6-5	NA
CASSLTRVVSNEKLFF	TGTGCCAGCAGTTTAACGCGGGTAGTTTCTAATGAAAAACTGTTTTTT	NA	TRBJ1-4	TRBV27	NA
CASSLFGQPSGEAFF	TGTGCCAGCAGCTTATTCGGACAACCTTCGGGTGAAGCTTTCTTT	NA	TRBJ1-1	TRBV7-3	NA
CASSTGGNQPQHF	TGTGCCAGCAGCACAGGGGGCAATCAGCCCCAGCATTTT	TRBD1	TRBJ1-5	TRBV27	NA
CASSLNLLQMNTEAFF	TGTGCCAGCAGCTTAAACCTGTTACAAATGAACACTGAAGCTTTCTTT	NA	TRBJ1-1	TRBV11-2	NA
CASSEVRLGGNEQFF	TGTGCCAGCAGTGAAGTAAGGCTAGGGGGCAATGAGCAGTTCTTC	NA	TRBJ2-1	TRBV2	NA
CASSFSGTANEKLFF	TGTGCCAGCAGTTTCTCCGGGACAGCTAATGAAAAACTGTTTTTT	TRBD1	TRBJ1-4	TRBV6-5	NA
CASSQSGQGYGYTF	TGCGCCAGCAGTCAATCTGGACAGGGGTATGGCTACACCTTC	TRBD1	TRBJ1-2	TRBV23-1	NA
CAWNTGQGYNEQFF	TGTGCCTGGAACACGGGACAGGGTTACAATGAGCAGTTCTTC	TRBD1	TRBJ2-1	TRBV30	NA
CASTPLGSSYEQYF	TGTGCCAGCACCCCACTTGGGAGCTCCTACGAGCAGTACTTC	NA	TRBJ2-7	TRBV6-5	few
CASSYAGQVSTGELFF	TGTGCCAGCAGTTACGCGGGACAGGTCTCCACCGGGGAGCTGTTTTTT	TRBD1	TRBJ2-2	TRBV6-5	NA
CASSYSSGQVKGYTF	TGTGCCAGCAGTTACTCGTCGGGACAGGTGAAAGGCTACACCTTC	TRBD1	TRBJ1-2	TRBV6-6	NA
CASSLRRTGPNTEAFF	TGTGCCAGCAGCCTCCGGAGGACAGGGCCTAACACTGAAGCTTTCTTT	TRBD1	TRBJ1-1	TRBV5-8	once
CASSETGKDTGELFF	TGTGCCAGCAGTGAGACAGGGAAGGACACCGGGGAGCTGTTTTTT	TRBD1	TRBJ2-2	TRBV2	NA
CASSLGRQNTGELFF	TGCGCCAGCAGCTTGGGGCGGCAGAACACCGGGGAGCTGTTTTTT	NA	TRBJ2-2	TRBV5-1	NA
CASSSYTIQGYTF	TGTGCCAGCAGTTCATACACTATCCAAGGCTACACCTTC	NA	TRBJ1-2	TRBV6-6	once
CASSTGTAHSYNEQFF	TGTGCCAGTAGTACAGGGACAGCTCACTCCTACAATGAGCAGTTCTTC	TRBD1	TRBJ2-1	TRBV19	NA
CASRPTGRSEAFF	TGTGCCAGCAGGCCGACAGGACGCTCTGAAGCTTTCTTT	NA	TRBJ1-1	TRBV6-4	NA
CASSPRDRGGGYTF	TGTGCCAGCAGCCCCCGGGACAGGGGTGGAGGCTACACCTTC	TRBD1	TRBJ1-2	TRBV3-1/TRBV3-2	few
CASSPRAGIEAFF	TGTGCCAGCTCACCACGAGCAGGGATTGAAGCTTTCTTT	NA	TRBJ1-1	TRBV18	NA
CASSGSGGFSETQYF	TGTGCCAGCAGCGGTAGCGGGGGTTTCTCAGAGACCCAGTACTTC	TRBD2	TRBJ2-5	TRBV9	NA
CASSFQTGNTGELFF	TGTGCCAGCAGTTTCCAGACAGGAAACACCGGGGAGCTGTTTTTT	NA	TRBJ2-2	TRBV27	NA
CATSDFRQPNEQFF	TGTGCCACCAGTGATTTTCGACAGCCCAATGAGCAGTTCTTC	NA	TRBJ2-1	TRBV24-1	NA
CASSYEGRIGQPQHF	TGTGCCAGCAGCTACGAAGGGAGAATTGGTCAGCCCCAGCATTTT	NA	TRBJ1-5	TRBV5-5	NA
CASSESSYNSPLHF	TGTGCCAGCTCAGAGAGCTCCTATAATTCACCCCTCCACTTT	NA	TRBJ1-6	TRBV18	NA
CASSVWAPGLAGGKQFF	TGTGCCAGCAGCGTATGGGCCCCGGGACTAGCGGGGGGCAAGCAGTTCTTC	TRBD2	TRBJ2-1	TRBV7-2	NA
CASSVGQAADTQYF	TGTGCCAGCAGCGTAGGTCAAGCGGCAGATACGCAGTATTTT	NA	TRBJ2-3	TRBV9	NA
CASSLHGTGNQPQHF	TGCGCCAGCAGCTTGCACGGGACAGGCAATCAGCCCCAGCATTTT	TRBD1	TRBJ1-5	TRBV5-1	few
CATSDPTSGENEQFF	TGTGCCACCAGTGACCCTACTAGCGGGGAAAATGAGCAGTTCTTC	TRBD2	TRBJ2-1	TRBV24-1	NA
CASSLVDLGHEQYF	TGTGCCAGCAGCTTAGTAGATCTGGGCCACGAGCAGTACTTC	NA	TRBJ2-7	TRBV7-8	NA
CASNPLAYNEQFF	TGTGCCAGCAACCCACTAGCGTATAATGAGCAGTTCTTC	TRBD2	TRBJ2-1	TRBV2	NA
CASSLGQGNTIYF	TGTGCCAGCAGCTTAGGACAGGGAAACACCATATATTTT	NA	TRBJ1-3	TRBV7-9	NA
CASRVGAGFTEAFF	TGTGCCAGCAGGGTAGGGGCCGGGTTCACTGAAGCTTTCTTT	NA	TRBJ1-1	TRBV5-6	NA